The subject of this entry is one T cell receptor beta chain. Its antigen is unidentified. Germline V gene lookup returns CDR1 SNHLY and CDR2 FYNNEI. The CDR3 has 12 amino acids. The ends lost 4 bases at V and 9 bases at J; junction bases unmatched: 5. This sample stems from a study of cytomegalovirus exposure and HLA in healthy donors. The primer mix had 60 Vbeta and 13 Jbeta primers. In the original processing: Unique TCR beta chains totaled about 73 million in a later count, with roughly 11 million of them shared. The assay was immunoSEQ multiplex PCR, and TCRdb's table has in-frame clones only and misses some. V and J calls and clone size follow that table, whereas D and trimming were derived from the DNA. The sample lists around 150,000 clones, 65% to 85% seen once, with approximately 3.1% in the top ten. General observations from the study: Reports described diagnosis of cytomegalovirus status by the classifier as highly specific and sensitive. Donor immune exposure was known only as CMV serostatus. In an earlier analysis, about 87% or about 30%: the productive usage of most TCR beta V segments.

Sequencing was carried out using PBMCs. This chain links TRBV2 with TRBJ2-5; TRBD2 aligns across 7 bases. This TCR came from a woman between 45 and 65 years old in good health and CMV-seropositive. The CDR3 reads CASSAIREAQYF. The CDR3 nucleotides read TGTGCCAGCAGTGCCATCCGGGAGGCCCAGTACTTC.